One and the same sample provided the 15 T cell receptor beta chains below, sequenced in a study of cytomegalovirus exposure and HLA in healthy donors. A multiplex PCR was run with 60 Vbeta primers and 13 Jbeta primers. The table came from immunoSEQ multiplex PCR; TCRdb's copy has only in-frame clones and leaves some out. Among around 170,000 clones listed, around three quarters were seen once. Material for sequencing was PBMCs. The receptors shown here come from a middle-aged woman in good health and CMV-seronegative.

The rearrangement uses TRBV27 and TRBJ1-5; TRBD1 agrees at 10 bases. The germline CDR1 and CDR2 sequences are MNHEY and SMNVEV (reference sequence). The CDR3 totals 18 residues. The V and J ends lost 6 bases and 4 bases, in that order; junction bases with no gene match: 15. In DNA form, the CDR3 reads TGTGCCAGCAGCTCCGGGACAGGGGCAGGAATAGGGAATCAGCCCCAGCATTTT. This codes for CASSSGTGAGIGNQPQHF.

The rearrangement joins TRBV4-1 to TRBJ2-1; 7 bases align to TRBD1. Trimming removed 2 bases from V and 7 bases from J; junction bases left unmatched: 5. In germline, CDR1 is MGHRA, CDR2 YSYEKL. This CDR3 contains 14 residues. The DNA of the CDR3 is TGCGCCAGCAGCCAAAACTCACAGGGGAATGAGCAGTTCTTC. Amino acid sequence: CASSQNSQGNEQFF.

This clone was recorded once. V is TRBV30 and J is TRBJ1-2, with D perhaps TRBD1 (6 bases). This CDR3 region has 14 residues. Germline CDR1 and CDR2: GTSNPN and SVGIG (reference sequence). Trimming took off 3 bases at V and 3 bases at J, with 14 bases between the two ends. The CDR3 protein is CAWRLQGRDYGYTF. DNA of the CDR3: TGTGCCTGGAGGTTACAGGGTAGGGACTATGGCTACACCTTC.

The CDR3 DNA reads TGTGCCAGCAGCAAAGGGGATAACTATGGCTACACCTTC. Protein: CASSKGDNYGYTF. The gene calls are TRBV28 and TRBJ1-2; possible D gene TRBD1, 5 bases. V dropped 6 bases and J dropped 1 base, with 9 bases sitting between them. This CDR3 region has 13 residues. Germline CDR1 reads MDHEN; CDR2 reads SYDVKM.

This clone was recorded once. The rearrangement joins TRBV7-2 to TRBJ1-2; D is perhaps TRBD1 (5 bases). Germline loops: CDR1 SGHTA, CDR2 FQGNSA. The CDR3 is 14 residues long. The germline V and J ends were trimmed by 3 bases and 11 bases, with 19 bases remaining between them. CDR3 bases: TGTGCCAGCAGCTTTAGGTTGGCGACAGATCGGTACACCTTC. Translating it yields CASSFRLATDRYTF.

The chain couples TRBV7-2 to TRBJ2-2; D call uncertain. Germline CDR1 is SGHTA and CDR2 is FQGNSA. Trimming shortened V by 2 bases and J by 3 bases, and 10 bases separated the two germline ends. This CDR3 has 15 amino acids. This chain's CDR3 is CASSLYPYYTGELFF. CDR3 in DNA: TGTGCCAGCAGCTTATATCCCTATTACACCGGGGAGCTGTTTTTT. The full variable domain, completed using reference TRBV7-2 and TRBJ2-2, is GAGVSQSPSNKVTEKGKDVELRCDPISGHTALYWYRQSLGQGLEFLIYFQGNSAPDKSGLPSDRFSAERTGGSVSTLTIQRTQQEDSAVYLCASSLYPYYTGELFFGEGSRLTVL.

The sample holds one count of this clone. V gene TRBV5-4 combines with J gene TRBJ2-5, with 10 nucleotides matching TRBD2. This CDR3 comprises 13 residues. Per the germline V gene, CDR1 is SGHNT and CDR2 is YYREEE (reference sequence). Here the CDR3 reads CSAASGGWETQYF. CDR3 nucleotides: TGTAGTGCAGCTAGCGGGGGTTGGGAGACCCAGTACTTC. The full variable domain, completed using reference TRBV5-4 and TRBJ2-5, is ETGVTQSPTHLIKTRGQQVTLRCSSQSGHNTVSWYQQALGQGPQFIFQYYREEENGRGNFPPRFSGLQFPNYSSELNVNALELDDSALYLCSAASGGWETQYFGPGTRLLVL.

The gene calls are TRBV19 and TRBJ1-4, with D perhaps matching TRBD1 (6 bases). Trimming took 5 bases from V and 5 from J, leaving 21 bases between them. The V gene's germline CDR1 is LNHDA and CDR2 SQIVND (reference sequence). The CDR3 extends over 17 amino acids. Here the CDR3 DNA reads TGTGCCAGTAGTCCCATCCAGGGACACCGCGGAAATGAAAAACTGTTTTTT. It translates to CASSPIQGHRGNEKLFF.

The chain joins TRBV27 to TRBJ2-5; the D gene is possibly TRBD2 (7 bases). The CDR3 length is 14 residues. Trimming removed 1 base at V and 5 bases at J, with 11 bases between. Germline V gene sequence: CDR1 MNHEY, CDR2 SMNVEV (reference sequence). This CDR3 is CASSLWGRGETQYF. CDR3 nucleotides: TGTGCCAGCAGTTTATGGGGGAGGGGGGAGACCCAGTACTTC.

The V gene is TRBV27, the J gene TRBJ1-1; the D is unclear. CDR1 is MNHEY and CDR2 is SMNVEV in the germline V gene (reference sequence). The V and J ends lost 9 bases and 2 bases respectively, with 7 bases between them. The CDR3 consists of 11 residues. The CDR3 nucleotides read TGTGCCAGTGCTACTAACACTGAAGCTTTCTTT. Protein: CASATNTEAFF.

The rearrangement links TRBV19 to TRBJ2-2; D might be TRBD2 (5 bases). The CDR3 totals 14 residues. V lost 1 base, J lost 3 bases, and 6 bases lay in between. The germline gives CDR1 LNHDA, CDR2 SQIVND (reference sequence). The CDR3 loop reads CASSIGRDTGELFF. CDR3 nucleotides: TGTGCCAGTAGTATAGGGCGGGACACCGGGGAGCTGTTTTTT.

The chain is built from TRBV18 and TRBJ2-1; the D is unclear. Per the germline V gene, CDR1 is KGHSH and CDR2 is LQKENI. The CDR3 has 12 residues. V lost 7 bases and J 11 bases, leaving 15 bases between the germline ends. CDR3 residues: CASFTEPPKQFF. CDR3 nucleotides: TGTGCCAGCTTCACTGAACCTCCCAAGCAGTTCTTC. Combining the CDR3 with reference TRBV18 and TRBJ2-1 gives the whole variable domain NAGVMQNPRHLVRRRGQEARLRCSPMKGHSHVYWYRQLPEEGLKFMVYLQKENIIDESGMPKERFSAEFPKEGPSILRIQQVVRGDSAAYFCASFTEPPKQFFGPGTRLTVL.

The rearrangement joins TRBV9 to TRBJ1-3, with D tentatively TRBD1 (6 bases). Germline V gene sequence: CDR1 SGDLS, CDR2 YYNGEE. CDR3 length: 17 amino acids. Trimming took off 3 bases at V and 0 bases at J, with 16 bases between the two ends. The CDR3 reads CASSGQEDYFSGNTIYF. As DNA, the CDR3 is TGTGCCAGCAGCGGACAGGAGGATTATTTCTCTGGAAACACCATATATTTT.

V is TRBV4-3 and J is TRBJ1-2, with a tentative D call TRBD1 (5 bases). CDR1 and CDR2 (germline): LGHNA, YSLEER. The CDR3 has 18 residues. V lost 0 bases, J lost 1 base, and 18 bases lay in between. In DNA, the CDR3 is TGCGCCAGCAGCCAAGAGTGGGGGACCGCGCGGGATAACTATGGCTACACCTTC. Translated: CASSQEWGTARDNYGYTF.

CDR3 nucleotide sequence: TGTGCCTGGAGTGTACGGACAGACGTCTCTGAAGCTTTCTTT. It yields the protein CAWSVRTDVSEAFF. This sequence joins TRBV30 and TRBJ1-1; D possibly corresponds to TRBD1 (6 bases). The CDR3 has 14 residues. V lost 0 bases to trimming and J lost 6 bases, with 14 bases between them. The germline V gene has CDR1 GTSNPN and CDR2 SVGIG (reference sequence).